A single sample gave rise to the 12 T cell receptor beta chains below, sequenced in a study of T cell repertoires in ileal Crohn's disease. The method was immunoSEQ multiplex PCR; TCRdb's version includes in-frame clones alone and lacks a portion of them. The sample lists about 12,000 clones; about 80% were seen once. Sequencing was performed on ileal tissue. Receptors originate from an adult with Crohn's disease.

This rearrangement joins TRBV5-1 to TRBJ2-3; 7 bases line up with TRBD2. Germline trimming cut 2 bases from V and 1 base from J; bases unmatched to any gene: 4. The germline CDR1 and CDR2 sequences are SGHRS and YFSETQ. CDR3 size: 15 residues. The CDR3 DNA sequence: TGCGCCAGCAGCTTAGCGGGGTGGGGCACAGATACGCAGTATTTT. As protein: CASSLAGWGTDTQYF. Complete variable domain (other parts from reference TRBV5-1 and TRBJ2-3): KAGVTQTPRYLIKTRGQQVTLSCSPISGHRSVSWYQQTPGQGLQFLFEYFSETQRNKGNFPGRFSGRQFSNSRSEMNVSTLELGDSALYLCASSLAGWGTDTQYFGPGTRLTVL.

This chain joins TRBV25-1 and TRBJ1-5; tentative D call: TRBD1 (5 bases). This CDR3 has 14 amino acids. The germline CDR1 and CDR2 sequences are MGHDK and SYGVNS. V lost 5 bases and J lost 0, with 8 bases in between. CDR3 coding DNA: TGTGCCAGCAGTCGTCAGGGTAGCAATCAGCCCCAGCATTTT. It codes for CASSRQGSNQPQHF.

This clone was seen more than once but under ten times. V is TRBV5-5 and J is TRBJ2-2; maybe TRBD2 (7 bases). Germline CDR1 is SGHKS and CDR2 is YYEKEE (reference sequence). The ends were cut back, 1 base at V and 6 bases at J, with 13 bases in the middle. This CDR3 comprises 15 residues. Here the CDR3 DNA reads TGTGCCAGCAGCTTGTTAGGGGGGGTCCCCGGGGAGCTGTTTTTT. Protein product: CASSLLGGVPGELFF.

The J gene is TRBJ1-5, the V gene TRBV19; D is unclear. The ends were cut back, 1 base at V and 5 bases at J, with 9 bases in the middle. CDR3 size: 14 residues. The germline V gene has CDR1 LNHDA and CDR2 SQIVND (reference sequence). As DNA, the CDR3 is TGTGCCAGTAGTATAGTAGGCGGTGATCAGCCCCAGCATTTT. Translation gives CASSIVGGDQPQHF. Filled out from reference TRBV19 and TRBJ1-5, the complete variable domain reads DGGITQSPKYLFRKEGQNVTLSCEQNLNHDAMYWYRQDPGQGLRLIYYSQIVNDFQKGDIAEGYSVSREKKESFPLTVTSAQKNPTAFYLCASSIVGGDQPQHFGDGTRLSIL.

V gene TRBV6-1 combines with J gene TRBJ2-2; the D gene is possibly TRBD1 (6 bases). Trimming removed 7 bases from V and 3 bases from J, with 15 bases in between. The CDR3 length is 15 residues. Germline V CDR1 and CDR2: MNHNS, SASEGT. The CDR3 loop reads CASKESDRHTGELFF. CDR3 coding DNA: TGTGCCAGCAAGGAGTCGGACAGACACACCGGGGAGCTGTTTTTT.

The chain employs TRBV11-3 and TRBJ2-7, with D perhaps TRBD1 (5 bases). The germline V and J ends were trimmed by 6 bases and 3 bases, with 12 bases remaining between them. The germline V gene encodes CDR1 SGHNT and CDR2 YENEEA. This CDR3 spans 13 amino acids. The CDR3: CASSKNTGYEQYF. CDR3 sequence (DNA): TGTGCCAGCAGTAAAAACACAGGCTACGAGCAGTACTTC. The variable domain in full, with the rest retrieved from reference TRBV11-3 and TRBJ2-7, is EAGVVQSPRYKIIEKKQPVAFWCNPISGHNTLYWYLQNLGQGPELLIRYENEEAVDDSQLPKDRFSAERLKGVDSTLKIQPAELGDSAVYLCASSKNTGYEQYFGPGTRLTVT.

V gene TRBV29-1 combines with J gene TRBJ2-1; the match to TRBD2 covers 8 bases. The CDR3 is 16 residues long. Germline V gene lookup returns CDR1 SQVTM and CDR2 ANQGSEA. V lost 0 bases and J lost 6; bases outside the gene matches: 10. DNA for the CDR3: TGCAGCGTTGAAGAGGGGAGCGGGAGAGGGGGCAATGAGCAGTTCTTC. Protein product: CSVEEGSGRGGNEQFF.

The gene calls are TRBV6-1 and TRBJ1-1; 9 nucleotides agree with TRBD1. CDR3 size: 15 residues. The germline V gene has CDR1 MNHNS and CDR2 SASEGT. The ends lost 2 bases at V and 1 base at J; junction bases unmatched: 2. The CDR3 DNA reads TGTGCCAGCAGTGAATGGGACAGGGAGAACACTGAAGCTTTCTTT. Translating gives CASSEWDRENTEAFF.

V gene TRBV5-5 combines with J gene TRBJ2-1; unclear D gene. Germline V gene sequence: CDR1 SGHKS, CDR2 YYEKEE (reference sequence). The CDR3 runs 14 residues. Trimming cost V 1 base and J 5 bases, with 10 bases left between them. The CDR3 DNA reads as TGTGCCAGCAGCTTGTTGTTGTACAACAATGAGCAGTTCTTC. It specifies CASSLLLYNNEQFF.

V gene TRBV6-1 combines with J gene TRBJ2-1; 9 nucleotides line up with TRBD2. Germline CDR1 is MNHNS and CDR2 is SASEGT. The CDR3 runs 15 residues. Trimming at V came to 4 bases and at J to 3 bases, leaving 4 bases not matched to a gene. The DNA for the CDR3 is TGTGCCAGCAGTGCCCGACTAGCGGACTACAATGAGCAGTTCTTC. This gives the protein CASSARLADYNEQFF.

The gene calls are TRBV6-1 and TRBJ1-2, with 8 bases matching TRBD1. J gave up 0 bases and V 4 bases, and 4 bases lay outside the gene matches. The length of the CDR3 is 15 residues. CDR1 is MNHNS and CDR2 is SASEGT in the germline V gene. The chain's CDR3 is CASSAGTGANYGYTF. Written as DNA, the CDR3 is TGTGCCAGCAGTGCCGGGACAGGAGCTAACTATGGCTACACCTTC.

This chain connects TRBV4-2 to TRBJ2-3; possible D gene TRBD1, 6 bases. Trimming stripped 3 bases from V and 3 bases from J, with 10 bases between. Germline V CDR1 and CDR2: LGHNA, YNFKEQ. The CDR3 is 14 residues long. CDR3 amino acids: CASSHRQVTDTQYF. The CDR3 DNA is TGTGCCAGCAGCCATAGACAGGTAACAGATACGCAGTATTTT.